This T cell receptor beta chain is drawn from a study of blood T cells in healthy people across ages. Study-wide points: Both naive CD4+ cell counts and diversity were greater in long-lived donors than in aged donors.

A second PCR, run for roughly 7 to 11 cycles, used a sample-barcoded 5' primer plus a J-beta primer mix. The template-switch adaptor was a 5' adaptor with 12 random nucleotides. It tagged each cDNA molecule. MiXCR, applied by TCRdb to the 5' RACE reads, yields one record per CDR3 protein. The sample comprises approximately 1.5 million distinct CDR3 sequences, approximately 43% of which are singletons, and roughly 3.7% rests with the top ten. The CDR3 length is 15 residues. V was pared by 5 bases and J by 2 bases, with 17 bases between. In germline, CDR1 is DFQATT, CDR2 SNEGSKA (reference sequence). Concerning this clonotype: No antigen is known for it.

V is TRBV20-1 and J is TRBJ2-3; D possibly corresponds to TRBD2 (6 bases). The material sequenced was blood. The receptor comes from a woman under 30 in good health. The CDR3 DNA reads as TGCAGTGCTCCATACCGCCGGGGGACCACAGATACGCAGTATTTT. This codes for CSAPYRRGTTDTQYF.